This passage covers 21 T cell receptor beta chains from one sample sequenced in a study of a mutant IDH1 vaccine in newly diagnosed glioma. Measured with immunoSEQ multiplex PCR; TCRdb has only the in-frame clones, and not every one. The data show tens of thousands of clones, 89% seen once. Their antigens are not known. Time point of the sample: week 11, during vaccination. Every vaccination contained 300 ug of the mutant IDH1 20-mer peptide and was paired with topical imiquimod. The material sequenced was PBMCs, taken from a glioma patient whose treatment included an IDH1 peptide vaccine. All receptors derive from a middle-aged woman with glioma.

The chain couples TRBV13 to TRBJ2-1; D call uncertain. The CDR3 sequence is 12 residues long. Per the germline V gene, CDR1 is PRHDT and CDR2 is FYEKMQ (reference sequence). V shed 5 bases and J shed 10 bases, with 12 bases lying between them. CDR3 sequence reads: CASSLLGEEQFF. The CDR3 DNA reads TGTGCCAGCAGCCTCCTAGGAGAGGAGCAGTTCTTC.

This clone was counted between two and nine times. J is TRBJ1-2 and V is TRBV27, with D possibly matching TRBD1 (6 bases). This CDR3 spans 14 amino acids. The germline V gene has CDR1 MNHEY and CDR2 SMNVEV (reference sequence). V was trimmed by 3 bases and J by 7 bases, leaving 15 bases between them. The CDR3 nucleotides are TGTGCCAGCAGTTTGTTGACAGGCTCATCTGGCTACACCTTC. It specifies CASSLLTGSSGYTF.

The chain joins TRBV7-2 to TRBJ1-1, with 8 bases that match TRBD1. This CDR3 contains 13 residues. The ends lost 1 base at V and 8 bases at J; junction bases unmatched: 3. Germline CDR1 SGHTA, CDR2 FQGNSA. CDR3 protein: CASSLGQGREAFF. The CDR3 DNA is TGTGCCAGCAGCTTAGGACAGGGGCGGGAAGCTTTCTTT.

This clone was counted between two and nine times. V is TRBV7-8 and J is TRBJ1-5, with no clear D. Trimming took off 5 bases at V and 0 bases at J, with 14 bases between the two ends. This CDR3 has 16 amino acids. CDR1 is SGHVS, CDR2 FQNEAQ, per germline. The CDR3 loop reads CASSPLGGFSNQPQHF. The DNA for the CDR3 is TGTGCCAGCAGCCCCTTAGGAGGTTTTAGCAATCAGCCCCAGCATTTT.

V usage is TRBV2 and J usage is TRBJ1-6; D unresolved. Germline CDR1 reads SNHLY; CDR2 reads FYNNEI. The CDR3 length is 14 residues. Trimming cost V 0 bases and J 13 bases, with 13 bases left between them. This chain's CDR3 is CASSEARRTYPLHF. In DNA form, the CDR3 reads TGTGCCAGCAGTGAAGCCCGACGAACCTATCCCCTCCACTTT.

V gene TRBV5-8 combines with J gene TRBJ1-5; D unresolved. The CDR3 loop spans 15 amino acids. The germline CDR1 and CDR2 sequences are SGHTS and YDEGEE. Trimming left V 4 bases short and J 5 bases short, with 16 bases between. The CDR3 sequence: CASSGDGRRDQPQHF. The CDR3 region has the DNA TGTGCCAGCAGCGGCGATGGGCGGAGGGATCAGCCCCAGCATTTT.

The chain joins TRBV4-2 to TRBJ2-5, with unresolved D. The CDR3 is 11 amino acids. Germline CDR1 LGHNA, CDR2 YNFKEQ. The V and J ends lost 7 bases and 4 bases respectively, with 7 bases between them. The CDR3 region has the DNA TGTGCCAGCACTCCCGGAGAGACCCAGTACTTC. This sequence encodes CASTPGETQYF.

The V gene is TRBV7-2, the J gene TRBJ1-5, with D maybe TRBD1 (6 bases). V was pared by 2 bases and J by 7 bases, with 9 bases between. The germline V gene encodes CDR1 SGHTA and CDR2 FQGNSA. The CDR3 loop spans 13 amino acids. The CDR3 protein is CASSLRGQQPQHF. As DNA, the CDR3 is TGTGCCAGCAGCTTACGGGGACAACAGCCCCAGCATTTT.

The chain links TRBV2 to TRBJ2-7; tentative D call: TRBD2 (6 bases). Per germline, CDR1 SNHLY and CDR2 FYNNEI. V was trimmed by 3 bases and J by 0 bases, leaving 9 bases between them. The CDR3 length is 14 residues. Here the CDR3 DNA reads TGTGCCAGCAGTGATCCGGGAGACTCCTACGAGCAGTACTTC. The encoded protein is CASSDPGDSYEQYF. Supplemented by reference TRBV2 and TRBJ2-7, the full variable domain reads EPEVTQTPSHQVTQMGQEVILRCVPISNHLYFYWYRQILGQKVEFLVSFYNNEISEKSEIFDDQFSVERPDGSNFTLKIRSTKLEDSAMYFCASSDPGDSYEQYFGPGTRLTVT.

This clone has just a few counts. The V call is TRBV7-9, the J call TRBJ2-2, with 7 bases fitting TRBD1. There are 13 residues in the CDR3. In germline, CDR1 is SEHNR, CDR2 FQNEAQ (reference sequence). The V gene end was trimmed by 4 bases and the J gene end by 5 bases; junction bases not matched to a gene: 1. CDR3 sequence: CASSWDSTGELFF. The CDR3 nucleotides read TGTGCCAGCAGCTGGGACAGTACCGGGGAGCTGTTTTTT.

V usage is TRBV5-1 and J usage is TRBJ1-5, with 7 bases aligning to TRBD1. CDR1 SGHRS and CDR2 YFSETQ come from the germline V gene. The CDR3 sequence is 15 residues long. V was clipped by 3 bases and J by 0 bases; unmatched bases: 3. The CDR3 DNA reads as TGCGCCAGCAGCTATGGGGACAGTAGCAATCAGCCCCAGCATTTT. Amino acids: CASSYGDSSNQPQHF.

The chain has TRBV5-1 and TRBJ1-1, with D perhaps TRBD1 (6 bases). The V end was cut by 1 base, the J end by 1 base, with 14 bases between. Per the germline V gene, CDR1 is SGHRS and CDR2 is YFSETQ. The CDR3 is 16 amino acids. CDR3 coding DNA: TGCGCCAGCAGCTTGATGTTGGGGGCAGAGAACACTGAAGCTTTCTTT. This gives the protein CASSLMLGAENTEAFF.

This clone has only one observation. The rearrangement uses TRBV4-1 and TRBJ2-7; TRBD2 matches 10 bases. This CDR3 region has 15 residues. CDR1 and CDR2 from the germline V gene are MGHRA and YSYEKL. Trimming removed 1 base from V and 5 bases from J; junction bases left unmatched: 5. The CDR3 protein is CASSQVAGGFHEQYF. CDR3 DNA: TGCGCCAGCAGCCAAGTAGCGGGGGGATTCCACGAGCAGTACTTC.

The J gene is TRBJ2-5, the V gene TRBV7-8, with 14 nucleotides matching TRBD2. The germline CDR1 and CDR2 sequences are SGHVS and FQNEAQ. Trimming took 4 bases from V and 5 from J; bases not matched to a gene: 9. The CDR3 length is 17 residues. Here the CDR3 DNA reads TGTGCCAGCAGCTCATCCGGGACTAGCGGGGGTTACGAGACCCAGTACTTC. It specifies CASSSSGTSGGYETQYF.

This clone showed up just a few times. The CDR3 protein is CASSQTGGFTEAFF. CDR3 nucleotides: TGTGCCAGCAGCCAGACAGGGGGCTTCACTGAAGCTTTCTTT. The rearrangement joins TRBV14 to TRBJ1-1; 10 positions match TRBD1. CDR3 size: 14 residues. The germline V gene encodes CDR1 SGHDN and CDR2 FVKESK. V dropped 3 bases and J dropped 4; count of bases not matched to a gene: 2.

The V and J genes are TRBV27 and TRBJ1-2, with 12 nucleotides matching TRBD1. Germline V gene sequence: CDR1 MNHEY, CDR2 SMNVEV (reference sequence). The junction had 9 bases not matched to a gene; V was cut back by 5 bases and J by 8 bases. The CDR3 is made up of 15 amino acids. As DNA, the CDR3 is TGTGCCAGCAGTAACCCGGGACAGGGGGCTTACGGCTACACCTTC. Its translation is CASSNPGQGAYGYTF.

The chain joins TRBV6-1 to TRBJ2-5; 10 positions match TRBD1. There are 14 residues in the CDR3. V lost 7 bases and J lost 2; bases outside the gene matches: 4. Germline CDR1 and CDR2: MNHNS and SASEGT. CDR3 coding DNA: TGTGCCAGCACGACAGGGGGCGGTCAAGAGACCCAGTACTTC. Protein product: CASTTGGGQETQYF.

The chain has TRBV5-1 and TRBJ1-1; no firm D call. Between the trimmed V and J ends, which lost 0 bases and 0 bases, there was a span of 6 bases. Looked up from germline, CDR1 is SGHRS and CDR2 is YFSETQ. The CDR3 is 14 amino acids. The CDR3: CASSLDSLNTEAFF. The CDR3 DNA sequence: TGCGCCAGCAGCTTGGACAGCTTGAACACTGAAGCTTTCTTT.

The chain carries TRBV15 and TRBJ2-1; TRBD2 is a possible D gene (6 bases). CDR1 and CDR2 (germline): LNHNV, YYDKDF (reference sequence). The V gene lost 4 bases and the J gene lost 0 bases, with 10 bases spanning the gap. The CDR3 has 15 amino acids. The CDR3 here is CATSKEGSSYNEQFF. CDR3 coding DNA: TGTGCCACCAGCAAGGAGGGGAGCTCCTACAATGAGCAGTTCTTC.

The chain combines TRBV14 with TRBJ1-2; 9 bases agree with TRBD1. Germline-derived CDR1 and CDR2 are SGHDN and FVKESK. The CDR3 is 17 amino acids. V dropped 0 bases and J dropped 4; count of bases not matched to a gene: 9. CDR3 in amino acids: CASSQEPPGQGIYGYTF. DNA of the CDR3: TGTGCCAGCAGCCAAGAACCTCCGGGACAGGGAATCTATGGCTACACCTTC.

This sequence joins TRBV4-3 and TRBJ2-7, with D possibly matching TRBD1 (6 bases). This CDR3 is 19 amino acids long. Deletions cut 1 base from V and 3 bases from J, with 25 bases between. CDR1 and CDR2 (germline): LGHNA, YSLEER. The CDR3 here is CASSQVRVHRALFHYEQYF. CDR3 DNA sequence: TGCGCCAGCAGCCAAGTCAGAGTGCACAGGGCACTATTCCACTACGAGCAGTACTTC.